Presented here are 17 T cell receptor beta chains from one specimen sequenced in a study of T cells in Graves' hyperthyroidism and ophthalmopathy. Amplified TCR beta CDR3 regions derived from RNA transcripts. HTBI primers drove first-round RT-PCR of the TCR CDR3. TCRdb re-derived calls from the multiplex PCR reads in MiXCR, one entry per CDR3 protein. The sample includes hundreds of thousands of distinct CDR3 sequences, about 35% seen only once; the top ten take approximately 31%. The sequenced sample was blood. These receptors all stem from a middle-aged woman with Graves' hyperthyroidism.

This clonotype was seen at least ten times. The rearrangement joins TRBV10-3 to TRBJ2-6; the D call may be TRBD1 or TRBD2 (5 bases each). Germline lookup yields CDR1 ENHRY and CDR2 SYGVKD. Trimming shortened V by 11 bases and J by 0 bases, and 8 bases separated the two germline ends. This CDR3 spans 13 amino acids. The CDR3 DNA reads as TGTGCCTATGGGGGCTCTGGGGCCAACGTCCTGACTTTC. Protein product: CAYGGSGANVLTF.

In its sample, this clonotype was seen many times. The gene calls are TRBV10-3 and TRBJ2-7; TRBD1 is a possible D gene (5 bases). CDR1 ENHRY and CDR2 SYGVKD come from the germline V gene. This CDR3 is built from 13 residues. The V and J ends lost 9 bases and 0 bases respectively, with 12 bases between them. CDR3 coding DNA: TGTGCCATGCAACAGGAACCCTCCTACGAGCAGTACTTC. Encoded protein: CAMQQEPSYEQYF.

This clonotype has only a few counts. The CDR3 DNA follows: TGTGCCAGCAGTACTACTAGCGGGGGGCATTCCTACGAGCAGTACTTC. It codes for CASSTTSGGHSYEQYF. J is TRBJ2-7 and V is TRBV12-3 or TRBV12-4, with TRBD2 matching over 12 bases. V dropped 5 bases and J dropped 1; count of bases not matched to a gene: 6. This CDR3 has 16 amino acids.

This clonotype was counted a few times. The chain couples TRBV5-1 to TRBJ1-3; perhaps TRBD1 as D (5 bases). Germline V gene data show CDR1 as SGHRS and CDR2 as YFSETQ. The CDR3 loop spans 15 amino acids. Trimming took off 1 base at V and 3 bases at J, with 11 bases between the two ends. Here the CDR3 reads CASSLPRDVGNTIYF. CDR3 DNA: TGCGCCAGCAGCTTGCCCCGGGACGTTGGAAACACCATATATTTT. The full variable domain, its missing parts supplied by reference TRBV5-1 and TRBJ1-3, is KAGVTQTPRYLIKTRGQQVTLSCSPISGHRSVSWYQQTPGQGLQFLFEYFSETQRNKGNFPGRFSGRQFSNSRSEMNVSTLELGDSALYLCASSLPRDVGNTIYFGEGSWLTVV.

V usage is TRBV25-1 and J usage is TRBJ1-1; weak D call: TRBD1 (6 bases). CDR1 MGHDK and CDR2 SYGVNS come from the germline V gene. The CDR3 spans 13 residues. Trimming left V 7 bases short and J 1 base short, with 10 bases between. The CDR3 reads CASKLGANTEAFF. DNA of the CDR3: TGTGCCAGCAAGTTGGGGGCGAACACTGAAGCTTTCTTT.

The table lists this clonotype with many counts. The V gene is TRBV11-2, the J gene TRBJ2-5; D is unresolved. Trimming left V 4 bases short and J 2 bases short, with 8 bases between. Germline assignment: CDR1 SGHAT and CDR2 FQNNGV. CDR3 length equals 13 residues. The CDR3 region is CASSSDLQETQYF. CDR3 sequence (DNA): TGTGCCAGCAGCTCAGATCTGCAAGAGACCCAGTACTTC.

V gene TRBV2 combines with J gene TRBJ1-4; 10 bases fit TRBD1. The J segment lost 8 bases and the V segment lost 6 bases, leaving 9 bases of the junction unmatched. This CDR3 has 15 amino acids. CDR1 is SNHLY and CDR2 is FYNNEI in the germline V gene. The chain's CDR3 is CASSEGTGANEKLFF. In DNA, the CDR3 is TGTGCCAGCAGCGAGGGGACAGGGGCAAACGAAAAACTGTTTTTT.

This clonotype was recorded at least ten times. This sequence joins TRBV25-1 and TRBJ2-2; no firm D call. This CDR3 has 17 amino acids. Germline loops: CDR1 MGHDK, CDR2 SYGVNS. Between the trimmed V and J ends, which lost 1 base and 2 bases, there was a span of 14 bases. The CDR3 sequence is CASSELIAERNTGELFF. CDR3 DNA sequence: TGTGCCAGCAGTGAATTAATCGCGGAACGTAACACCGGGGAGCTGTTTTTT.

This chain joins TRBV19 and TRBJ2-2, with D perhaps matching TRBD1 or TRBD2 (5 bases each). V lost 6 bases, J lost 5 bases, and 13 bases lay in between. Germline-derived CDR1 and CDR2 are LNHDA and SQIVND (reference sequence). The length of the CDR3 is 14 residues. This CDR3 is CASRPGTDTGELFF. The CDR3 nucleotides read TGTGCCAGTAGACCCGGGACCGATACCGGGGAGCTGTTTTTT. The variable domain in full, with the rest retrieved from reference TRBV19 and TRBJ2-2, is DGGITQSPKYLFRKEGQNVTLSCEQNLNHDAMYWYRQDPGQGLRLIYYSQIVNDFQKGDIAEGYSVSREKKESFPLTVTSAQKNPTAFYLCASRPGTDTGELFFGEGSRLTVL.

V usage is TRBV7-2 and J usage is TRBJ1-1; no clear D gene. The CDR3 totals 12 residues. The germline CDR1 and CDR2 sequences are SGHTA and FQGNSA. Trimming removed 2 bases from V and 11 bases from J, with 12 bases in between. The chain's CDR3 is CASSLNASPAFF. In DNA form, the CDR3 reads TGTGCCAGCAGCTTAAACGCTTCACCCGCTTTCTTT.

Comments on this clonotype: At one end the junction does not follow the germline gene, possibly because of a read error. The chain carries TRBV19 and TRBJ1-6, with D maybe TRBD1 (5 bases). CDR3 size: 17 residues. Germline CDR1 LNHDA, CDR2 SQIVND (reference sequence). The DNA for the CDR3 is TGTGCCAGTACCCCTGGGGCCTACTACTCCTATAATTCACCCCTCTACTTT. Translating gives CASTPGAYYSYNSPLYF.

This clonotype turned up a few times. The chain combines TRBV7-9 with TRBJ1-4; D gene uncertain. The CDR3 has 14 amino acids. Between the trimmed V and J ends, which lost 5 bases and 3 bases, there was a span of 10 bases. Germline V gene lookup returns CDR1 SEHNR and CDR2 FQNEAQ (reference sequence). The CDR3 protein is CASSRELANEKLFF. The CDR3 DNA reads as TGTGCCAGCAGCCGCGAACTAGCTAATGAAAAACTGTTTTTT.

The rearrangement uses TRBV10-2 and TRBJ2-5; tentatively, D is TRBD2 (6 bases). The V end lost 3 bases, the J end lost 3 bases, and 14 bases lay between the germline ends. The CDR3 totals 15 residues. Germline-derived CDR1 and CDR2 are WSHSY and SAAADI. CDR3 in amino acids: CASSDDPQREETQYF. The CDR3, as DNA: TGCGCCAGCAGTGATGATCCCCAGCGGGAAGAGACCCAGTACTTC.

About this clonotype: Relative to the germline gene, one junction end is altered; a read error may explain this. The chain couples TRBV5-1 to TRBJ1-2; 9 nucleotides line up with TRBD1. Germline V gene data show CDR1 as SGHRS and CDR2 as YFSETQ. The CDR3 contains 15 residues. The CDR3 region is CASSLRGTGHYDYTF. The CDR3 DNA reads TGCGCCAGCAGCTTAAGGGGGACAGGGCACTATGACTACACCTTC.

This clonotype turned up a few times. The chain recombines TRBV10-3 with TRBJ1-1; D is perhaps TRBD1 (5 bases). Per the germline V gene, CDR1 is ENHRY and CDR2 is SYGVKD. The V and J ends lost 1 base and 5 bases respectively, with 20 bases between them. The CDR3 covers 17 residues. The CDR3 DNA reads TGTGCCATCAGTGAGTGGCATGAGGGGTTTAGTAGGACTGAAGCTTTCTTT. Translation: CAISEWHEGFSRTEAFF.

Note on this clonotype: Given a much more abundant clone one base away, this may be a read error. V gene TRBV7-9 combines with J gene TRBJ1-4; D is undetermined. The CDR3 extends over 14 amino acids. The germline gives CDR1 SEHNR, CDR2 FQNEAQ (reference sequence). The CDR3 here is CASSLAGENENLFF. The DNA for the CDR3 is TGTGCCAGCAGCTTAGCAGGCGAAAATGAAAACCTGTTTTTT.

Notes on this clonotype: Possible read error: a much larger clone is one base away. This chain links TRBV7-9 with TRBJ1-6, with D possibly being TRBD1 (5 bases). The CDR3 runs 15 residues. The germline V gene encodes CDR1 SEHNR and CDR2 FQNEAQ (reference sequence). For the CDR3, the DNA is TGTGCCAGCAGCTTATTGGGGGGTTATAATTCACCCTTCCACTTT. The encoded protein is CASSLLGGYNSPFHF.